What follows are 31 T cell receptor beta chains derived from one specimen sequenced in a study of T cells in Graves' hyperthyroidism and ophthalmopathy. RNA transcripts were the template for amplifying TCR beta CDR3 regions. TCR CDR3 regions were first amplified by RT-PCR with HTBI primers. TCRdb reanalysed the multiplex PCR reads using MiXCR and keeps one entry per CDR3 protein. The sample consists of around 250,000 distinct CDR3 sequences, 14% to 15% of them appearing once. Sequencing used blood. The origin of the receptors is a woman aged 40 to 50 with Graves' hyperthyroidism that later progressed to Graves' ophthalmopathy.

There are a few counts of this clonotype. This sequence joins TRBV28 and TRBJ2-2; 11 bases align to TRBD2. Trimming at V came to 5 bases and at J to 0 bases, leaving 23 bases not matched to a gene. There are 23 residues in the CDR3. CDR1 MDHEN and CDR2 SYDVKM come from the germline V gene. This CDR3 is CASSQPALGSGRAYPTNTGELFF. CDR3 DNA: TGTGCCAGCAGTCAACCCGCCTTGGGTAGCGGGAGGGCCTACCCTACGAACACCGGGGAGCTGTTTTTT.

This clonotype was found a few times. V gene TRBV9 combines with J gene TRBJ2-3, with 7 nucleotides matching TRBD2. Trimming removed 0 bases from V and 5 bases from J; junction bases left unmatched: 6. This CDR3 contains 15 residues. CDR1 is SGDLS and CDR2 is YYNGEE in the germline V gene. CDR3 protein: CASSVGGSKIDTQYF. The CDR3 bases are TGTGCCAGCAGCGTAGGCGGGAGTAAAATAGATACGCAGTATTTT.

This clonotype turned up a few times. At one end the junction does not follow the germline gene, possibly because of a read error. The chain employs TRBV9 and TRBJ2-7; 9 bases agree with TRBD1. CDR1 and CDR2 from the germline V gene are SGDLS and YYNGEE. This CDR3 is 15 amino acids long. The CDR3 nucleotides read TGTGCCAGCAGCGTAGGTTGGACAGGGGAGTACGGGCAGTACTTC. This translates into CASSVGWTGEYGQYF.

At least ten counts were recorded for this clonotype. Here the CDR3 reads CASSHSGPTYEQYF. The CDR3, as DNA: TGTGCCAGCAGTCATAGCGGCCCCACTTACGAGCAGTACTTC. The rearrangement joins TRBV6-1 to TRBJ2-7; D possibly corresponds to TRBD2 (6 bases). The CDR3 sequence is 14 residues long. CDR1 and CDR2 from the germline V gene are MNHNS and SASEGT. The ends were cut back, 5 bases at V and 4 bases at J, with 15 bases in the middle.

This clonotype was seen repeatedly, ten times or more. This sequence joins TRBV30 and TRBJ2-1; no firm D call. The germline V and J ends were trimmed by 3 bases and 1 base, with 16 bases remaining between them. Germline V gene lookup returns CDR1 GTSNPN and CDR2 SVGIG (reference sequence). The CDR3 runs 16 residues. In DNA, the CDR3 is TGTGCCTGGAGGACTCCGATCGGGCGGTCCTACAATGAGCAGTTCTTC. Protein product: CAWRTPIGRSYNEQFF. The full variable domain, its missing parts supplied by reference TRBV30 and TRBJ2-1, is SQTIHQWPATLVQPVGSPLSLECTVEGTSNPNLYWYRQAAGRGLQLLFYSVGIGQISSEVPQNLSASRPQDRQFILSSKKLLLSDSGFYLCAWRTPIGRSYNEQFFGPGTRLTVL.

This clonotype was seen a few times. The chain links TRBV7-2 to TRBJ2-3; D may match TRBD1 or TRBD2 (5 bases each). The CDR3 runs to 16 residues. The V gene lost 1 base and the J gene lost 2 bases, with 13 bases spanning the gap. Germline V CDR1 and CDR2: SGHTA, FQGNSA. In DNA, the CDR3 is TGTGCCAGCAGCTTAGTTAGCCCAGGGACCACAGATACGCAGTATTTT. Protein sequence: CASSLVSPGTTDTQYF.

This clonotype was detected ten times or more. V and J are TRBV20-1 and TRBJ2-1, with 10 bases that match TRBD2. From germline, CDR1 is DFQATT and CDR2 SNEGSKA (reference sequence). The CDR3 has 15 amino acids. With V trimmed by 0 bases and J by 6 bases, 5 bases remained unmatched. CDR3 residues: CSARDQRLAGNEQFF. CDR3 bases: TGCAGTGCTAGAGATCAGCGACTAGCGGGCAATGAGCAGTTCTTC.

This clonotype was picked up many times. The genes are TRBV19 and TRBJ1-1, with 8 bases lining up with TRBD1. The CDR3 spans 13 residues. J gave up 2 bases and V 6 bases, and 2 bases lay outside the gene matches. Germline V CDR1 and CDR2: LNHDA, SQIVND (reference sequence). CDR3 DNA sequence: TGTGCCAGTAGGACAGGGGACAACACTGAAGCTTTCTTT. Translating gives CASRTGDNTEAFF.

This clonotype appeared a few times. The chain has TRBV27 and TRBJ2-3; D perhaps matches TRBD2 (5 bases). CDR1 is MNHEY, CDR2 SMNVEV, per germline (reference sequence). CDR3 length: 13 amino acids. V was pared by 6 bases and J by 5 bases, with 12 bases between. Here the CDR3 reads CASRAWAGDTQYF. CDR3 DNA: TGTGCCAGCAGGGCCTGGGCGGGAGATACGCAGTATTTT.

This clonotype has a count of ten or more. The V and J genes are TRBV28 and TRBJ1-1; no clear D gene. This CDR3 has 13 amino acids. Per germline, CDR1 MDHEN and CDR2 SYDVKM. The V gene lost 6 bases and the J gene lost 3 bases, with 11 bases spanning the gap. The CDR3 coding sequence is TGTGCCAGCAGGATGCTGTTCCACACTGAAGCTTTCTTT. Its translation: CASRMLFHTEAFF.

There are many counts of this clonotype. The chain joins TRBV27 to TRBJ1-1; 9 nucleotides match TRBD1. This CDR3 region has 15 residues. CDR1 and CDR2 from the germline V gene are MNHEY and SMNVEV (reference sequence). After removal of 4 bases from V and 6 bases from J, the junction contained 9 bases not matched to a gene. CDR3 sequence (DNA): TGTGCCAGCAGTTACCAACAGGGGGCGGTGTCTGAAGCTTTCTTT. This codes for CASSYQQGAVSEAFF.

Many counts were recorded for this clonotype. This chain joins TRBV7-2 and TRBJ1-2; D possibly corresponds to TRBD1 (6 bases). V was shortened by 0 bases and J by 1 base, with 12 bases between the two germline ends. This CDR3 contains 16 residues. Germline CDR1 is SGHTA and CDR2 is FQGNSA. DNA for the CDR3: TGTGCCAGCAGCTTAGCACTTACAGGGTTTAACTATGGCTACACCTTC. It encodes CASSLALTGFNYGYTF. Filled out from reference TRBV7-2 and TRBJ1-2, the complete variable domain reads GAGVSQSPSNKVTEKGKDVELRCDPISGHTALYWYRQSLGQGLEFLIYFQGNSAPDKSGLPSDRFSAERTGGSVSTLTIQRTQQEDSAVYLCASSLALTGFNYGYTFGSGTRLTVV.

The chain has TRBV2 and TRBJ2-5; 14 nucleotides match TRBD2. CDR3 length: 17 residues. The junction had 7 bases not matched to a gene; V was cut back by 3 bases and J by 4 bases. Germline V CDR1 and CDR2: SNHLY, FYNNEI. This chain's CDR3 is CASSDSGLAGGAETQYF. Written as DNA, the CDR3 is TGTGCCAGCAGTGACTCAGGACTAGCGGGAGGAGCAGAGACCCAGTACTTC.

Only a few counts were recorded for this clonotype. The rearrangement joins TRBV20-1 to TRBJ2-3, with D uncertain. Trimming pared 6 bases from V and 1 base from J, leaving 5 bases between. The V gene's germline CDR1 is DFQATT and CDR2 SNEGSKA (reference sequence). The CDR3 covers 11 residues. The CDR3 DNA is TGCAGTGCAGCTCGCACAGATACGCAGTATTTT. Translation: CSAARTDTQYF.

This clonotype was detected ten times or more. J is TRBJ2-7 and V is TRBV27, with 9 bases fitting TRBD2. This CDR3 is built from 16 residues. J gave up 4 bases and V 6 bases, and 13 bases lay outside the gene matches. Germline V lookup: CDR1 MNHEY, CDR2 SMNVEV (reference sequence). This CDR3 is CASRSRGLAGIYEQYF. The CDR3 coding sequence is TGTGCCAGCAGATCGAGGGGCCTAGCGGGAATTTACGAGCAGTACTTC.

Ten or more counts support this clonotype. V and J are TRBV4-1 and TRBJ2-7; the D is unclear. The CDR3 is 13 residues long. Deletions cut 0 bases from V and 6 bases from J, with 9 bases between. Germline CDR1 and CDR2: MGHRA and YSYEKL. DNA of the CDR3: TGCGCCAGCAGCCAAGATCCCTTGGCCGAGCAGTACTTC. Amino acids: CASSQDPLAEQYF.

This clonotype was recorded at least ten times. The chain carries TRBV6-1 and TRBJ2-5, with D possibly being TRBD1 or TRBD2 (5 bases each). Germline lookup yields CDR1 MNHNS and CDR2 SASEGT. The V end lost 6 bases, the J end lost 5 bases, and 7 bases lay between the germline ends. CDR3 length: 11 residues. CDR3 coding DNA: TGTGCCAGCAGATGGGGGGAGACCCAGTACTTC. Translating it yields CASRWGETQYF.

The table lists this clonotype with many counts. The chain couples TRBV20-1 to TRBJ2-3, with 7 positions matching TRBD2. The germline V gene encodes CDR1 DFQATT and CDR2 SNEGSKA (reference sequence). The V and J ends lost 3 bases and 5 bases, in that order; junction bases with no gene match: 11. The CDR3 runs 15 residues. The CDR3 DNA reads TGCAGTGCTAGCGTCGGCGGGAGCTCCAGAGATACGCAGTATTTT. Amino acids: CSASVGGSSRDTQYF.

This clonotype was counted ten times or more. The chain combines TRBV6-1 with TRBJ1-1, with D hard to call. The V gene lost 5 bases and the J gene lost 10 bases, with 11 bases spanning the gap. Germline values: CDR1 MNHNS, CDR2 SASEGT. There are 11 residues in the CDR3. CDR3 residues: CASSSGSVAFF. Here the CDR3 DNA reads TGTGCCAGCAGTTCAGGCTCCGTAGCTTTCTTT.

This clonotype showed up many times. This clone may be a read error of a much larger clone one base away. This rearrangement joins TRBV7-2 to TRBJ2-7, with D possibly matching TRBD1 (6 bases). V was clipped by 5 bases and J by 3 bases, with 8 bases between them. CDR3 length equals 12 residues. Germline-derived CDR1 and CDR2 are SGHTA and FQGNSA. This CDR3 reads CASSKDSYEQYF. DNA for the CDR3: TGTGCCAGCAGCAAGGACAGCTACGAGCAGTACTTC.

This clonotype was recorded at least ten times. The chain carries TRBV19 and TRBJ2-2; 11 bases agree with TRBD2. The germline CDR1 and CDR2 sequences are LNHDA and SQIVND (reference sequence). CDR3 size: 15 residues. With V trimmed by 7 bases and J by 6 bases, 7 bases remained unmatched. This CDR3 is CASTSTSGIPGELFF. The CDR3 nucleotides are TGTGCCAGTACATCGACTAGCGGGATACCCGGGGAGCTGTTTTTT.

The chain employs TRBV28 and TRBJ1-1; D may be TRBD1 (5 bases). The V end lost 3 bases, the J end lost 5 bases, and 10 bases lay between the germline ends. The germline CDR1 and CDR2 sequences are MDHEN and SYDVKM. The CDR3 sequence is 13 residues long. CDR3 residues: CASSLFGGTEAFF. The CDR3 bases are TGTGCCAGCAGTTTGTTCGGGGGGACTGAAGCTTTCTTT.

There are many counts of this clonotype. This rearrangement joins TRBV6-1 to TRBJ2-1; perhaps TRBD1 as D (6 bases). V was pared by 6 bases and J by 0 bases, with 6 bases between. The CDR3 consists of 13 residues. The germline V gene has CDR1 MNHNS and CDR2 SASEGT. DNA of the CDR3: TGTGCCAGCAGGGACAGCTCCTACAATGAGCAGTTCTTC. Its protein is CASRDSSYNEQFF.

This clonotype has a count of ten or more. The gene calls are TRBV7-6 and TRBJ2-4; perhaps TRBD1 as D (5 bases). The CDR3 loop spans 13 amino acids. V lost 5 bases to trimming and J lost 7 bases, with 12 bases between them. The germline V gene encodes CDR1 SGHVS and CDR2 FNYEAQ. CDR3 nucleotides: TGTGCCAGCAGCCCCCTAGGGGTGAACATTCAGTACTTC. Translated, it gives CASSPLGVNIQYF.

This clonotype was seen at least ten times. This chain links TRBV5-1 with TRBJ1-6; D not certain. The V and J ends lost 0 bases and 4 bases respectively, with 5 bases between them. Germline CDR1 SGHRS, CDR2 YFSETQ. The CDR3 sequence is 14 residues long. Written as DNA, the CDR3 is TGCGCCAGCAGCTTGGCTAGGTATAATTCACCCCTCCACTTT. Translating it yields CASSLARYNSPLHF.

This clonotype was counted between two and nine times. One base away lies a much larger clone, so this may be a sequencing read error. The V and J genes are TRBV18 and TRBJ1-5; 7 nucleotides line up with TRBD1. Trimming cost V 0 bases and J 6 bases; bases outside gene matches: 5. Germline CDR1 reads KGHSH; CDR2 reads LQKENI. There are 15 residues in the CDR3. The CDR3 nucleotides read TGTGCCAGCTCACCACCGGCGGACAGGCCTCAGCCCCAGCATTTT. It specifies CASSPPADRPQPQHF.

This clonotype was observed a few times. The rearrangement joins TRBV18 to TRBJ2-1; TRBD2 matches 10 bases. The CDR3 is 17 amino acids. The V and J ends lost 1 base and 7 bases, in that order; junction bases with no gene match: 10. Germline CDR1 is KGHSH and CDR2 is LQKENI. The CDR3 DNA is TGTGCCAGCTCACCACAGTCTAGCGGGAGCTCAATGAATGAGCAGTTCTTC. Amino acid sequence: CASSPQSSGSSMNEQFF.

Note on this clonotype: A much larger clone differs by one base, so this may be a read error. The chain is built from TRBV5-1 and TRBJ1-3, with a weak D call TRBD1 (6 bases). CDR1 SGHRS and CDR2 YFSETQ come from the germline V gene. The length of the CDR3 is 15 residues. CDR3 protein: CASSSSGQPGNTLYF. CDR3 nucleotide sequence: TGCGCCAGCAGTTCCTCCGGACAGCCCGGAAACACCTTATATTTT.

The chain is built from TRBV12-3 or TRBV12-4 and TRBJ2-5, with TRBD1 matching 7 bases. The length of the CDR3 is 15 residues. The V gene end was trimmed by 3 bases and the J gene end by 5 bases; junction bases not matched to a gene: 9. Here the CDR3 DNA reads TGTGCCAGCAGTTTCGTGCAGGGGGATAAGGAGACCCAGTACTTC. As protein: CASSFVQGDKETQYF.

This clonotype came up a few times. The chain joins TRBV5-1 to TRBJ1-2; 11 bases line up with TRBD1. CDR3 length: 14 residues. Germline CDR1 is SGHRS and CDR2 is YFSETQ. Trimming at V came to 5 bases and at J to 4 bases, leaving 4 bases not matched to a gene. Here the CDR3 DNA reads TGCGCCAGCAGGGGACAGGGGGTAATCTATGGCTACACCTTC. Protein sequence: CASRGQGVIYGYTF.

There are a few counts of this clonotype. The chain couples TRBV20-1 to TRBJ2-2; 8 bases are a match to TRBD1. This CDR3 spans 15 amino acids. V lost 1 base and J lost 1; bases outside the gene matches: 2. Germline V CDR1 and CDR2: DFQATT, SNEGSKA (reference sequence). CDR3 nucleotides: TGCAGTGCTAGAGTAGGGACAGGGAACACCGGGGAGCTGTTTTTT. Amino acid sequence: CSARVGTGNTGELFF.